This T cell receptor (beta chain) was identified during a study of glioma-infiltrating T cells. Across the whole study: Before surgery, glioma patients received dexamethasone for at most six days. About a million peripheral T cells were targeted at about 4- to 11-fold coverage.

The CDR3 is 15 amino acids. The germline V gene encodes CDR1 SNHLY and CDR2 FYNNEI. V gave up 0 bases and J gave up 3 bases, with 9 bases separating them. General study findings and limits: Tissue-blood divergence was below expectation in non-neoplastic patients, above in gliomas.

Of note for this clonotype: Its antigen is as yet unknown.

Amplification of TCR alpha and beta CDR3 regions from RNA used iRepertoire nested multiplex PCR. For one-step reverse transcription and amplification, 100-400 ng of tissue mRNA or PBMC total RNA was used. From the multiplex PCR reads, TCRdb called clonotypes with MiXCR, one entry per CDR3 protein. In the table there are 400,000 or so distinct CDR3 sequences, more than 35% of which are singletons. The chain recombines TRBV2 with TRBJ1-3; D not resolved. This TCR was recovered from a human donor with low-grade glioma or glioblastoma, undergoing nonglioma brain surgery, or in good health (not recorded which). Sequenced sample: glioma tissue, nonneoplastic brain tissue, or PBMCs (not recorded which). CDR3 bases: TGTGCCAGCAGTGAAGCGCGGGGAAATGGAAACACCATATATTTT. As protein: CASSEARGNGNTIYF. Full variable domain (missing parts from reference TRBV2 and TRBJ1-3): EPEVTQTPSHQVTQMGQEVILRCVPISNHLYFYWYRQILGQKVEFLVSFYNNEISEKSEIFDDQFSVERPDGSNFTLKIRSTKLEDSAMYFCASSEARGNGNTIYFGEGSWLTVV.